The T cell receptor beta chain described here comes from a study of T-cell memory formation after mild COVID-19. Study-wide background: Largely, TCR clusters stayed within a single donor.

Study-wide findings and caveats: Later expanders leaned CD4+, whereas clones that contracted between day 15 and 85 were balanced CD4/CD8. CD4+ contracting clones were found mainly in CM and EM, and CD8+ ones in EMRA.

As concerns this clonotype: Its antigen is unknown.

5'RACE, which relied on constant-segment primers, yielded TCR alpha and TCR beta cDNA libraries carrying sample barcodes and UMIs. TCRdb recomputed calls from the 5' RACE reads with MiXCR, one row per CDR3 protein. The table includes fewer than 550,000 distinct CDR3 sequences, 15% to 25% detected once. CDR1 and CDR2 from the germline V gene are SGHAT and FQNNGV. Trimming shortened V by 10 bases and J by 0 bases, and 12 bases separated the two germline ends. This CDR3 comprises 13 residues. The sequencing sample was made of PBMCs or a T cell subset sorted from them (not recorded which). J is TRBJ1-1 and V is TRBV11-2; D remains ambiguous. The TCR originated in an adult woman who had mild COVID-19 (a few samples of this study predate the infection). Cell type and time point are not known. CDR3 coding DNA: TGTGCCACCCACAGCCTTCTGAACACTGAAGCTTTCTTT. It encodes CATHSLLNTEAFF.